The rows below give T cell receptor beta chains drawn from one sample of a study of identical twins. From the 5' RACE reads, TCRdb called clonotypes with MiXCR, one entry per CDR3 protein. The table records 1.5 million to 2 million distinct CDR3 sequences, around 33% of them present only once. The source material was cord blood. These TCRs come from a newborn girl in good health. CDR3s include the opening cysteine and the closing phenylalanine or tryptophan. Fields, in order: V gene, J gene, CDR3 protein.

V gene: TRBV27; J gene: NA; CDR3 protein: CASSKGLASYNEQYF
V gene: TRBV20-1; J gene: NA; CDR3 protein: CSARGPGWYEQYF
V gene: TRBV2; J gene: TRBJ2-1; CDR3 protein: CASSEAYEQFF
V gene: TRBV11-2; J gene: TRBJ1-4; CDR3 protein: CASSLVPAAQIEKLFF
V gene: TRBV20-1; J gene: TRBJ1-5; CDR3 protein: CSARDFGQGNPNQPQHF
V gene: TRBV4-2; J gene: TRBJ2-1; CDR3 protein: CASSRLLAGEYNEQFF
V gene: TRBV6-2/TRBV6-3; J gene: TRBJ2-1; CDR3 protein: CASANSGHEQFF
V gene: TRBV27; J gene: TRBJ2-3; CDR3 protein: CASSSPPGPSRDTQYF
V gene: TRBV9; J gene: TRBJ1-2; CDR3 protein: CASSGDPYGYTF
V gene: TRBV7-2; J gene: TRBJ2-1; CDR3 protein: CASSLQFGDEQFF
V gene: TRBV20-1; J gene: TRBJ1-2; CDR3 protein: CSAMLPNYGHTF
V gene: TRBV10-3; J gene: TRBJ2-5; CDR3 protein: CAISEPRDRGRETQYF
V gene: TRBV29-1; J gene: TRBJ2-7; CDR3 protein: CSVGAGRETNEQYF
V gene: TRBV29-1; J gene: TRBJ1-2; CDR3 protein: CSVDIHNHGYTF
V gene: TRBV2; J gene: TRBJ2-1; CDR3 protein: CASSADYPYLSSYNEQFF
V gene: TRBV20-1; J gene: TRBJ2-5; CDR3 protein: CSAREGGHGGTQYF
V gene: TRBV27; J gene: TRBJ2-1; CDR3 protein: CASSQRGSTYNEQFF
V gene: TRBV5-1; J gene: TRBJ2-1; CDR3 protein: CASSLGTSGPSYNEQFF
V gene: TRBV13; J gene: TRBJ1-4; CDR3 protein: CASSLKGTSGEKLFF
V gene: TRBV29-1; J gene: TRBJ2-7; CDR3 protein: CSGENGHEQYF
V gene: TRBV20-1; J gene: TRBJ2-6; CDR3 protein: CSARATSGMVATSGANVLTF
V gene: TRBV20-1; J gene: TRBJ2-1; CDR3 protein: CSARDAGGRASDEQFF
V gene: TRBV6-5; J gene: TRBJ1-2; CDR3 protein: CASSYSPYGGPNYGYTF
V gene: TRBV2; J gene: TRBJ1-5; CDR3 protein: CASRTLQENQPLHF
V gene: TRBV6-5; J gene: TRBJ2-1; CDR3 protein: CTSSYRASGTSDEQFF